This T cell receptor (beta chain) was retrieved from a study of shared clonotypes between healthy human individuals. In the study overall: Each donor had three CD4 naive, three CD4 memory, two CD8 naive and one CD8 memory plate.

A word on this clone: What it binds is not known.

Clones were read by immunoSEQ multiplex PCR, and TCRdb kept only the in-frame ones, dropping some. There are over a million clones in the sample; about 75% occur only once, and 1.5% lies in the top ten. Broader study findings: Researchers found naive subsets generally carried larger estimated richness than memory subsets. Relative to clonotypes present in all four donors, those not shared had lower generation probabilities.

Germline CDR1 reads SGHRS; CDR2 reads YFSETQ. V was trimmed by 4 bases and J by 3 bases, leaving 17 bases between them. The CDR3 contains 15 residues. The TCR originated in a man between 18 and 35 years old in good health. The rearrangement joins TRBV5-1 to TRBJ2-7; D gene ambiguous. Sample: memory CD4+ T cells sorted from blood. The subset is: CD45RA-negative fraction. The CDR3 protein is CASSPERGSHYEQYF. CDR3 nucleotides: TGCGCCAGCAGCCCCGAGCGTGGCAGTCACTACGAGCAGTACTTC.